These T cell receptor beta chains were read from a single sample in a study of neoadjuvant anti-PD-1 for oral cavity cancer. This table comes from immunoSEQ multiplex PCR, and its TCRdb copy is limited to in-frame clones, with some not included. This sample carries roughly 15,000 clones, about 70% of them seen once, and the ten largest clones take approximately 2.5%. The starting material was PBMCs, obtained before nivolumab (anti-PD-1) treatment. These receptors originate from a person between 40 and 80 years old with oral cavity squamous cell carcinoma. Both conserved end residues are part of each CDR3. Fields, in order: CDR3 protein, J gene, V gene.

CDR3: CASTGQGSVTEAFF
J: TRBJ1-1
V: TRBV6-1

CDR3: CAWSVHNYEQYF
J: TRBJ2-7
V: TRBV30

CDR3: CASSGAGTGPYEQYF
J: TRBJ2-7
V: TRBV10-2

CDR3: CASSVSGRPNTEAFF
J: TRBJ1-1
V: TRBV9

CDR3: CAWKGELRNTEAFF
J: TRBJ1-1
V: TRBV30

CDR3: CASSVSAEMTEAFF
J: TRBJ1-1
V: TRBV9

CDR3: CASSQVMDRGNQPQHF
J: TRBJ1-5
V: TRBV4-1

CDR3: CASSDYNTGELFF
J: TRBJ2-2
V: TRBV10-1

CDR3: CASSAYWGGAPQETQYF
J: TRBJ2-5
V: TRBV9

CDR3: CASSVEGGTQYF
J: TRBJ2-3
V: TRBV9

CDR3: CASDSTDTQYF
J: TRBJ2-3
V: TRBV30

CDR3: CASSIGGTEQFF
J: TRBJ2-1
V: TRBV19

CDR3: CASSQVPPPGRNEQFF
J: TRBJ2-1
V: TRBV14

CDR3: CASTPGGGNTGELFF
J: TRBJ2-2
V: TRBV7-2

CDR3: CSVENRGSSGANVLTF
J: TRBJ2-6
V: TRBV29-1

CDR3: CASSLEGQGSREKLFF
J: TRBJ1-4
V: TRBV5-1

CDR3: CSVGAVVSTDTQYF
J: TRBJ2-3
V: TRBV29-1

CDR3: CASSIAHRALNEKLFF
J: TRBJ1-4
V: TRBV19

CDR3: CASRGNSGRGTDTQYF
J: TRBJ2-3
V: TRBV6-6

CDR3: CASSLTLAGSSGDNEQFF
J: TRBJ2-1
V: TRBV7-3

CDR3: CASTTGSDTQYF
J: TRBJ2-3
V: TRBV6-5

CDR3: CAIRGLPNEKLFF
J: TRBJ1-4
V: TRBV10-3

CDR3: CAWRGTGGPGELFF
J: TRBJ2-2
V: TRBV30

CDR3: CASSSGYNEQFF
J: TRBJ2-1
V: TRBV5-1

CDR3: CAISGTGDYNEQFF
J: TRBJ2-1
V: TRBV10-3

CDR3: CASSLAGSGQPQHF
J: TRBJ1-5
V: TRBV5-5

CDR3: CASSMGGLAGQNEQFF
J: TRBJ2-1
V: TRBV19

CDR3: CASSLGNYNEQFF
J: TRBJ2-1
V: TRBV11-2

CDR3: CASSVPLGTAPTNEKLFF
J: TRBJ1-4
V: TRBV25-1

CDR3: CASSFTQQGLEQYF
J: TRBJ2-5
V: TRBV5-5

CDR3: CASSESTGAVTDTQYF
J: TRBJ2-3
V: TRBV10-2

CDR3: CASSGGLAGGNNEQFF
J: TRBJ2-1
V: TRBV5-4

CDR3: CASTLDRSNYGYTF
J: TRBJ1-2
V: TRBV4-1